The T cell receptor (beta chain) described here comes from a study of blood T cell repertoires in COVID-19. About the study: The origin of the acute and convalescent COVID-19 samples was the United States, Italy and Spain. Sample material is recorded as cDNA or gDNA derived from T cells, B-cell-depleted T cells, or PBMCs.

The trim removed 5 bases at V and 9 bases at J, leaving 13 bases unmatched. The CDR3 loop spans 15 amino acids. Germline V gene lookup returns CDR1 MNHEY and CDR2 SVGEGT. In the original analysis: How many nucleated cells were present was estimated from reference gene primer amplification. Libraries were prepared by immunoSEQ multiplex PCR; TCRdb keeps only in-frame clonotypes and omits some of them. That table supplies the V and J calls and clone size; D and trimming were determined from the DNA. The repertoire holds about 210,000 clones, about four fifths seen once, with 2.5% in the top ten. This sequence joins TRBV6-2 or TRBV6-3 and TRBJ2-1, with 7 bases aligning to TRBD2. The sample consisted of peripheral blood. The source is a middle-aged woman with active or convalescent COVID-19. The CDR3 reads CASSPGLGFRSEQFF. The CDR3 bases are TGTGCCAGCAGTCCCGGACTAGGATTTAGGTCTGAGCAGTTCTTC.